The text below deals with one T cell receptor beta chain. The specificity of this receptor is unknown. No base quality values were provided; no much bigger clone lies one nucleotide off. Receptors were amplified or captured by the immunoSEQ multiplex PCR assay. The immuneACCESS repertoire file appears here via TCRdb, limited to in-frame rearrangements. These files lack a portion of the clones; in checked studies, under half of the deficit traces to unresolved V genes, and the cause of the others is not known. The sample table holds 190,000 or so clones, of which over 85% were seen once. The leading ten clones occupy about 1.5% of the sample. The source of the sample is a study of control samples from healthy donors and cancer patients (dated by TCRdb to the early 2020s). For CDR1 and CDR2, the germline V gene lists SGHRS and YFSETQ. From the cysteine through the phenylalanine, the CDR3 covers 16 amino acids. Here the CDR3 DNA is all that survives: 48 bases in frame from base 1. V gives up 0 bases and J gives up 0 bases, and the segment between their germline ends measures 10 bases.

The chain is assembled from TRBV5-1 and TRBJ1-3; possibly the D gene is TRBD1, per 5 matching bases. This sequence originates from a man younger than 35 in good health. The sequenced sample consisted of blood. The CDR3: CASSLVGTVSGNTIYF. The bases read TGCGCCAGCAGCTTGGTCGGGACGGTCTCTGGAAACACCATATATTTT. With the rest looked up from the reference TRBV5-1 and TRBJ1-3 genes rather than sequenced, the full variable domain is KAGVTQTPRYLIKTRGQQVTLSCSPISGHRSVSWYQQTPGQGLQFLFEYFSETQRNKGNFPGRFSGRQFSNSRSEMNVSTLELGDSALYLCASSLVGTVSGNTIYFGEGSWLTVV.